The source of this T cell receptor beta chain is a study of T-cell memory formation after mild COVID-19 (dated by TCRdb to the early 2020s). Background for the entire study: TCR sequence clusters from the two donors were largely donor specific. In a couple of donors, T-cell clones that expanded and contracted after mild COVID-19 were tracked by sequencing TCRalpha and TCRbeta repertoires over time. Two young, previously healthy adult volunteers made up the cohort, one male and one female.

Via the germline V gene (reference sequence), CDR1 is LGHDT and CDR2 YNNKEL. Its CDR3 holds 14 amino acids, cysteine through phenylalanine. Only CDR3 DNA remains: 42 bases, in frame from the first base. For this chain, trimming is 4 bases at the V end and 2 bases at the J end, and the number of junction bases without a gene match is 5. The full study reports these points: Contracting CD4+ clones were located mainly in the CM and EM memory subsets, whereas CD8+ clones were found to be enriched in EMRA. Whether the second-wave clones peaking on day 37 were SARS-CoV-2 specific was not confirmed. From day 15 to 85, contracting clones showed balanced CD4/CD8 phenotypes, whereas a second wave of clones that expanded from day 15 to 37 leaned towards CD4+. Some responding clones were detected in pre-infection memory, which suggested that pre-existing cross-reactive memory T cells had joined the SARS-CoV-2 response. Only two mild cases were covered in the study, and larger cohorts including severe cases with pre-infection samples were considered necessary.

Sequencing instrument: Illumina NovaSeq 6000. Using 5'RACE with constant-segment primers, TCRalpha and TCRbeta cDNA libraries were constructed, with sample barcodes and unique molecular identifiers added in the process. Trizol reagent was used to extract RNA from every sample. The libraries were amplified in two PCR steps, and the second step added a second sample barcode and Illumina TruSeq adapters. Sequencing of the libraries was done on an Illumina NovaSeq, producing 2 x 150 bp paired-end reads. The study's own analysis went as follows. Demultiplexing of reads and collapsing into UMI-guided consensus sequences were performed with migec v1.2.7. Using mixcr v2.1.11, UMI consensuses were aligned to TRA and TRB V and J templates and then assembled into clonotypes. Clonotypes were classified as expanded or contracted when called significant by both edgeR and NoisET, with noise models trained on biological replicates. edgeR calls used a false discovery rate-adjusted p below 0.01 and a log2 fold-change threshold of 1. PCA with hierarchical clustering of max-normalized trajectories of the 1000 most abundant clonotypes was used as exploratory dynamics analysis. Each responding clone was given a CD4 or CD8 phenotype based on the CD4+ and CD8+ repertoires, which had been sequenced separately. TCRdb applied fastp at Q25 and MiXCR to the public reads, then kept only in-frame beta chains. Every distinct CDR3 protein forms one entry, paired with its most common genes and DNA. TCRdb, rather than the study authors, made the V and J calls. The sample table lists under 600,000 distinct CDR3 sequences, approximately 21% of them with a count of one. The top ten clonotypes cover under 8.5% of the sample.

This clonotype was observed a handful of times. This clone's antigen is unknown. Base-call qualities are not available, and no considerably larger clone is one nucleotide away. PBMCs were isolated by Ficoll-Paque density gradient centrifugation. The TCR originated in an adult woman who had mild COVID-19 (a few samples of this study predate the infection). The sample titles of this study are shuffled in the database, so cell type and time point are left out; the donor was told from shared clones. The source material was PBMCs or a T cell subset sorted from them (not recorded which). The sequence joins TRBV3-1 to TRBJ2-7; TRBD1 fits 7 bases in the junction. The bases are TGTGCCAGCAGCCTGGGACAGACCACCTACGAGCAGTACTTC. Its protein product is CASSLGQTTYEQYF.